This TCR beta chain is from a study of response to subunit inactivated influenza vaccine. Study-level results: The authors offered the suggestion that each seasonal influenza vaccination recruits few new T cells.

About this clonotype: The antigen is not known. At one boundary the junction diverges from the germline segment, which might be a read error.

TCRdb reprocessed the RT-PCR reads with MiXCR, giving one entry per CDR3 protein. The table lists about 570,000 distinct CDR3 sequences, approximately 10% of them singletons. Germline lookup yields CDR1 SSHAT and CDR2 FNYEAQ (reference sequence). The CDR3 totals 17 residues. The sample was PBMCs from blood, taken on the day of vaccination. The TCR sequence derives from a man aged 45 to 65 who received an inactivated influenza vaccine. The chain joins TRBV7-7 to TRBJ2-2, with D perhaps TRBD1 or TRBD2 (5 bases each). CDR3 residues: CASSPKSGAANTGELFF. In DNA, the CDR3 is TGTGCTAGCAGCCCCAAGTCCGGGGCGGCGAACACCGGGGAGCTGTTTTTT.